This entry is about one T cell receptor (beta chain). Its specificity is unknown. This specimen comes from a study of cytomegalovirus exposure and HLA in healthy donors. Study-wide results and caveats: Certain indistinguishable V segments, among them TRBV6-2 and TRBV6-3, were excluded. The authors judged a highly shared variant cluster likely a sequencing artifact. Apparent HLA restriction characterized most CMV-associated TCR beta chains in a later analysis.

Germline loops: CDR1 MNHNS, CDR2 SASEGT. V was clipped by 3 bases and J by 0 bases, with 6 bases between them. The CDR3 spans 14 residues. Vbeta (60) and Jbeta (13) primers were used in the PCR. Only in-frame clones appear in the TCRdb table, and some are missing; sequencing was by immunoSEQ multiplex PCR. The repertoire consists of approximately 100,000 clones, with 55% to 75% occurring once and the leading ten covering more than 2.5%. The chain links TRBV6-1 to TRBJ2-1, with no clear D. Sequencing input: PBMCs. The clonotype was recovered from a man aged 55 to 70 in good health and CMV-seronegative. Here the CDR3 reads CASSDWSSYNEQFF. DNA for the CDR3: TGTGCCAGCAGTGATTGGAGCTCCTACAATGAGCAGTTCTTC.